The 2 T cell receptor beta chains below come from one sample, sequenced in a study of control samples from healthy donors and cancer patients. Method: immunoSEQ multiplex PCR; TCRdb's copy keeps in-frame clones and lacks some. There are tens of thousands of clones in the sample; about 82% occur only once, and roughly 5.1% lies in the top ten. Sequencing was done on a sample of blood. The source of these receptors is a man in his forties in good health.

The CDR3, as DNA: TGTGCCAGCAGCCAAGATGGAAATCAGCCCCAGCATTTT. Its protein is CASSQDGNQPQHF. The chain has TRBV3-1 (or the pseudogene TRBV3-2) and TRBJ1-5; D uncertain. Germline values: CDR1 LGHDT, CDR2 YNNKEL (reference sequence). Trimming shortened V by 0 bases and J by 4 bases, and 4 bases separated the two germline ends. This CDR3 has 13 residues.

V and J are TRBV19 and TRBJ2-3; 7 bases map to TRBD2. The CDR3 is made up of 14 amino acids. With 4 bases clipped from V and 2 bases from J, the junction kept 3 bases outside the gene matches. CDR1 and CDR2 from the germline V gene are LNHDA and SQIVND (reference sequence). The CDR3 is CASSTLADTDTQYF. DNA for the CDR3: TGTGCCAGTAGTACTCTAGCGGACACAGATACGCAGTATTTT.